The 29 T cell receptor beta chains in this list originate from one sample, sequenced in a study of response to subunit inactivated influenza vaccine. A single record per CDR3 protein comes from TCRdb applying MiXCR to the RT-PCR reads. The table has over 400,000 distinct CDR3 sequences, approximately 12% seen once. The input for sequencing was PBMCs from blood, taken roughly 46 days after vaccination. These receptors were taken from a man over 45 who received an inactivated influenza vaccine.

This clonotype was observed many times. The V gene is TRBV12-3 or TRBV12-4, the J gene TRBJ2-5; possibly TRBD1 for D (6 bases). The DNA end is a closer match to TRBJ2-3, so the J assignment may be wrong. The CDR3 loop spans 11 amino acids. CDR3 residues: CASSFRGTQYF. CDR3 DNA: TGTGCCAGCAGTTTCAGGGGTACGCAGTATTTT.

A remark on this clonotype: A much larger clone is a single base away; this may be a read error. The V gene is TRBV18, the J gene TRBJ2-3, with 7 bases fitting TRBD2. V was pared by 3 bases and J by 2 bases, with 2 bases of the junction left unmatched. The V gene's germline CDR1 is KGHSH and CDR2 LQKENI. The CDR3 has 14 residues. The CDR3 reads CASSPGTTTDTQYF. The CDR3, as DNA: TGTGCCAGCTCACCCGGGACTACCACAGATACGCAGTATTTT.

This clonotype was picked up a small number of times. This chain links TRBV25-1 with TRBJ2-3; D uncertain. The germline gives CDR1 MGHDK, CDR2 SYGVNS. CDR3 length: 14 residues. V was clipped by 5 bases and J by 2 bases, with 11 bases between them. The CDR3 loop reads CASSPDWTTDTQYF. In nucleotides, the CDR3 is TGTGCCAGCAGTCCCGACTGGACCACAGATACGCAGTATTTT.

The V call is TRBV6-2 or TRBV6-3, the J call TRBJ2-1, with D possibly TRBD2 on 7 matching bases. The germline CDR1 and CDR2 sequences are MNHEY and SVGEGT. CDR3 size: 14 residues. Trimming took 4 bases from V and 10 from J, leaving 17 bases between them. The CDR3: CASSSTTGRDEQFF. The CDR3 DNA reads TGTGCCAGCAGTTCGACCACAGGGAGGGACGAGCAGTTCTTC.

This clonotype was recorded at least ten times. The chain is built from TRBV5-5 and TRBJ1-2; 8 bases line up with TRBD1. J gave up 2 bases and V 4 bases, and 4 bases lay outside the gene matches. Per germline, CDR1 SGHKS and CDR2 YYEKEE (reference sequence). The CDR3 consists of 14 residues. CDR3 amino acids: CASSPGTGNYGYTF. The CDR3 nucleotides read TGTGCCAGCAGCCCCGGGACAGGCAACTATGGCTACACCTTC. Combining the CDR3 with reference TRBV5-5 and TRBJ1-2 gives the whole variable domain DAGVTQSPTHLIKTRGQQVTLRCSPISGHKSVSWYQQVLGQGPQFIFQYYEKEERGRGNFPDRFSARQFPNYSSELNVNALLLGDSALYLCASSPGTGNYGYTFGSGTRLTVV.

This clonotype was counted at least ten times. The J gene is TRBJ1-5, the V gene TRBV20-1, with 9 bases matching TRBD1. This CDR3 has 14 amino acids. The ends lost 6 bases at V and 3 bases at J; junction bases unmatched: 6. Germline CDR1 DFQATT, CDR2 SNEGSKA (reference sequence). The DNA for the CDR3 is TGCAGTGCGTCCGGGACAGGGCTCAATCAGCCCCAGCATTTT. Its translation: CSASGTGLNQPQHF.

The CDR3 nucleotides are TGTGCCAGCCGCGAGACCCAGTACTTC. It codes for CASRETQYF. The rearrangement links TRBV6-5 to TRBJ2-5; D call uncertain. The CDR3 runs 9 residues. The germline gives CDR1 MNHEY, CDR2 SVGAGI. Trimming left V 8 bases short and J 5 bases short, with 3 bases between.

This clonotype has a handful of counts. The chain employs TRBV6-5 and TRBJ2-5; 7 bases map to TRBD2. Trimming removed 2 bases from V and 0 bases from J; junction bases left unmatched: 9. The CDR3 totals 17 residues. The germline gives CDR1 MNHEY, CDR2 SVGAGI. The CDR3, as DNA: TGTGCCAGCAGTTACGGCCCGGGGGGACCGAACCAAGAGACCCAGTACTTC. It specifies CASSYGPGGPNQETQYF.

This clonotype came up a few times. This chain uses TRBV7-2 with TRBJ1-5, with no clear D. V dropped 7 bases and J dropped 2 bases, with 9 bases sitting between them. Germline V gene sequence: CDR1 SGHTA, CDR2 FQGNSA. This CDR3 comprises 13 residues. The CDR3, as DNA: TGTGCCAGCACCTTGTACCGCAATCAGCCCCAGCATTTT. It specifies CASTLYRNQPQHF. The complete variable domain, with remaining parts taken from reference TRBV7-2 and TRBJ1-5, reads GAGVSQSPSNKVTEKGKDVELRCDPISGHTALYWYRQSLGQGLEFLIYFQGNSAPDKSGLPSDRFSAERTGGSVSTLTIQRTQQEDSAVYLCASTLYRNQPQHFGDGTRLSIL.

This clonotype was recorded at least ten times. The chain links TRBV29-1 to TRBJ2-4; no clear D. This CDR3 contains 13 residues. Looked up from germline, CDR1 is SQVTM and CDR2 is ANQGSEA. Trimming shortened V by 7 bases and J by 0 bases, and 10 bases separated the two germline ends. The CDR3 here is CSAKTLAKNIQYF. DNA of the CDR3: TGCAGCGCTAAGACCTTAGCCAAAAACATTCAGTACTTC.

This clonotype was found a few times. This sequence joins TRBV10-3 and TRBJ2-7, with 9 bases identical to TRBD1. V gave up 8 bases and J gave up 4 bases; unmatched junction bases: 6. Germline CDR1 ENHRY, CDR2 SYGVKD. The CDR3 runs 13 residues. CDR3 bases: TGTGCCATCGGCGAACAGGGGGCGTACGAGCAGTACTTC. This gives the protein CAIGEQGAYEQYF.

Concerning this clonotype: Given a much more abundant clone one base away, this may be a read error. The chain recombines TRBV6-5 with TRBJ2-2; no clear D. V shed 0 bases and J shed 3 bases, with 5 bases lying between them. The length of the CDR3 is 14 residues. The germline CDR1 and CDR2 sequences are MNHEY and SVGAGI. CDR3 in amino acids: CASSYSIYTGELFF. Written as DNA, the CDR3 is TGTGCCAGCAGTTACTCGATATACACCGGGGAGCTGTTTTTT.

The chain recombines TRBV27 with TRBJ1-4; TRBD1 matches 7 bases. The germline CDR1 and CDR2 sequences are MNHEY and SMNVEV (reference sequence). J lost 7 bases, V lost 3 bases, and 5 bases had no gene match. The CDR3 runs 14 residues. CDR3 bases: TGTGCCAGCAGTTTCGGACAGGCGGGTGAAAAACTGTTTTTT. Protein sequence: CASSFGQAGEKLFF.

In its sample, this clonotype was seen a few times. The chain links TRBV5-1 to TRBJ2-3; 9 bases agree with TRBD1. Germline loops: CDR1 SGHRS, CDR2 YFSETQ. Trimming removed 6 bases from V and 0 bases from J; junction bases left unmatched: 2. This CDR3 contains 14 residues. CDR3 in amino acids: CASKDRGSTDTQYF. The CDR3 DNA reads as TGCGCCAGCAAGGACAGGGGAAGCACAGATACGCAGTATTTT.

This clonotype was detected many times. The chain is built from TRBV29-1 and TRBJ2-2; 8 nucleotides align to TRBD1. Losses at the gene ends were 5 bases for V and 1 base for J; bases not matched to a gene: 3. In germline, CDR1 is SQVTM, CDR2 ANQGSEA. The CDR3 loop spans 14 amino acids. The CDR3 sequence is CSVRQGMNTGELFF. The CDR3 nucleotides are TGCAGCGTTAGACAGGGGATGAACACCGGGGAGCTGTTTTTT.

This clonotype was picked up a small number of times. The genes are TRBV7-2 and TRBJ1-5; 7 nucleotides align to TRBD1. This CDR3 spans 14 amino acids. The ends lost 5 bases at V and 3 bases at J; junction bases unmatched: 4. CDR1 and CDR2 from the germline V gene are SGHTA and FQGNSA. In nucleotides, the CDR3 is TGTGCCAGCAGCCCACAGGGGCACAATCAGCCCCAGCATTTT. This translates into CASSPQGHNQPQHF. Full variable domain (rest looked up from reference TRBV7-2 and TRBJ1-5): GAGVSQSPSNKVTEKGKDVELRCDPISGHTALYWYRQSLGQGLEFLIYFQGNSAPDKSGLPSDRFSAERTGGSVSTLTIQRTQQEDSAVYLCASSPQGHNQPQHFGDGTRLSIL.

The J gene is TRBJ1-2, the V gene TRBV28; D is unresolved. V dropped 3 bases and J dropped 0 bases, with 14 bases sitting between them. The CDR3 covers 16 residues. CDR1 is MDHEN and CDR2 is SYDVKM in the germline V gene. The DNA of the CDR3 is TGTGCCAGCAGTTTCTCACCAGCCGGGACTAACTATGGCTACACCTTC. Translated: CASSFSPAGTNYGYTF.

V gene TRBV4-3 combines with J gene TRBJ2-1; 11 bases match TRBD2. Per the germline V gene, CDR1 is LGHNA and CDR2 is YSLEER. V lost 0 bases and J lost 6; bases outside the gene matches: 10. This CDR3 contains 18 residues. The DNA of the CDR3 is TGCGCCAGCAGCCAAGATTTTGGTAGCGGGAGGGCCTCCAATGAGCAGTTCTTC. Protein: CASSQDFGSGRASNEQFF.

The V call is TRBV2, the J call TRBJ1-2, with unresolved D. CDR1 is SNHLY, CDR2 FYNNEI, per germline. V lost 7 bases to trimming and J lost 2 bases, with 17 bases between them. This CDR3 is built from 15 residues. The CDR3, as DNA: TGTGCCAGCACCCCCCTCGAGTCTTCCAACTATGGCTACACCTTC. Its translation: CASTPLESSNYGYTF.

This chain links TRBV4-3 with TRBJ2-1; D might be TRBD2 (5 bases). This CDR3 has 12 amino acids. Trimming removed 4 bases from V and 10 bases from J, with 11 bases in between. CDR1 LGHNA and CDR2 YSLEER come from the germline V gene. This chain's CDR3 is CASSLGKEEQFF. CDR3 in DNA: TGCGCCAGCAGCCTCGGGAAGGAAGAGCAGTTCTTC.

The V call is TRBV9, the J call TRBJ2-5; the D gene is possibly TRBD1 (5 bases). The ends were cut back, 4 bases at V and 2 bases at J, with 15 bases in the middle. This CDR3 is built from 15 residues. The V gene's germline CDR1 is SGDLS and CDR2 YYNGEE. The CDR3: CASSIGLGQQETQYF. The CDR3 DNA is TGTGCCAGCAGCATAGGGCTGGGGCAGCAAGAGACCCAGTACTTC.

The J gene is TRBJ2-5, the V gene TRBV4-1; 11 bases fit TRBD2. The CDR3 covers 20 residues. Germline CDR1 is MGHRA and CDR2 is YSYEKL. The V and J ends lost 1 base and 4 bases, in that order; junction bases with no gene match: 17. CDR3: CASSQVWHSGGAGGIETQYF. DNA for the CDR3: TGCGCCAGCAGCCAAGTCTGGCATAGCGGGGGGGCCGGAGGGATAGAGACCCAGTACTTC.

The chain couples TRBV4-3 to TRBJ2-1, with D unresolved. Germline V gene data show CDR1 as LGHNA and CDR2 as YSLEER. Trimming removed 0 bases at V and 0 bases at J, with 9 bases between. CDR3 length equals 16 residues. CDR3 nucleotide sequence: TGCGCCAGCAGCCAAGATGCGACGGACTCCTACAATGAGCAGTTCTTC. Translation: CASSQDATDSYNEQFF.

This clonotype was seen more than once but under ten times. CDR3 in amino acids: CSARREAGETEAFF. CDR3 sequence (DNA): TGCAGTGCTAGACGAGAGGCAGGGGAAACTGAAGCTTTCTTT. The chain carries TRBV20-1 and TRBJ1-1; D possibly corresponds to TRBD1 (6 bases). Trimming took 2 bases from V and 5 from J, leaving 15 bases between them. The CDR3 is 14 residues long. Per the germline V gene, CDR1 is DFQATT and CDR2 is SNEGSKA (reference sequence).

This clonotype was seen a handful of times. The V and J genes are TRBV6-1 and TRBJ1-1; D gene ambiguous. The CDR3 length is 15 residues. CDR1 is MNHNS and CDR2 is SASEGT in the germline V gene. V lost 10 bases to trimming and J lost 1 base, with 19 bases between them. The CDR3 reads CATSPRGQANTEAFF. CDR3 DNA: TGTGCCACCTCACCCCGTGGGCAGGCGAACACTGAAGCTTTCTTT.

The chain combines TRBV5-6 with TRBJ2-5; TRBD1 might be the D (5 bases). Deletions cut 6 bases from V and 4 bases from J, with 16 bases between. The length of the CDR3 is 14 residues. In germline, CDR1 is SGHDT, CDR2 YYEEEE. The CDR3 is CASNEVRGGETQYF. DNA of the CDR3: TGTGCCAGCAACGAAGTTAGGGGCGGAGAGACCCAGTACTTC.

The sample holds many counts of this clonotype. V is TRBV6-6 and J is TRBJ2-3; 8 nucleotides match TRBD2. The CDR3 sequence is 13 residues long. Germline V lookup: CDR1 MNHNY, CDR2 SVGAGI (reference sequence). Germline trimming cut 5 bases from V and 4 bases from J; bases unmatched to any gene: 2. As DNA, the CDR3 is TGTGCCAGCAGTGGGACTAGAGCAGATACGCAGTATTTT. Its protein is CASSGTRADTQYF.

The V call is TRBV20-1, the J call TRBJ2-7; D is unclear. The germline V and J ends were trimmed by 0 bases and 2 bases, with 5 bases remaining between them. The V gene's germline CDR1 is DFQATT and CDR2 SNEGSKA (reference sequence). This CDR3 has 12 amino acids. The CDR3 here is CSARDSAYEQYF. The CDR3 nucleotides are TGCAGTGCTAGAGATTCGGCCTACGAGCAGTACTTC.

V and J are TRBV27 and TRBJ2-1; TRBD2 agrees at 10 bases. Trimming removed 4 bases from V and 6 bases from J; junction bases left unmatched: 6. The CDR3 sequence is 15 residues long. CDR1 and CDR2 from the germline V gene are MNHEY and SMNVEV (reference sequence). CDR3 DNA sequence: TGTGCCAGCAGTTCGCTAGGACTAGCGGCCAATGAGCAGTTCTTC. Translated, it gives CASSSLGLAANEQFF.